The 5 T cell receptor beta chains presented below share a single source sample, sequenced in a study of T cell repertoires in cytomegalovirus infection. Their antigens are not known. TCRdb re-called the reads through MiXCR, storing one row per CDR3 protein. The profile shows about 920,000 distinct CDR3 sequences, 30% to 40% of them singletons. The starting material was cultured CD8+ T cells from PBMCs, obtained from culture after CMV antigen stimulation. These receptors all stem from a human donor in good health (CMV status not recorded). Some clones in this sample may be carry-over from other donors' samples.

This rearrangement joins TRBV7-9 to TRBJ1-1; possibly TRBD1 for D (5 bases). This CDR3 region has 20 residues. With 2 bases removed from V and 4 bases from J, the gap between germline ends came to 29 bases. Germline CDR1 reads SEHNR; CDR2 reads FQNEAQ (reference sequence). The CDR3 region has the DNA TGTGCCAGCAGCTTACCCTTCGACAGTGCCAACCCTCCTTACGGCACTGAAGCTTTCTTT. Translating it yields CASSLPFDSANPPYGTEAFF. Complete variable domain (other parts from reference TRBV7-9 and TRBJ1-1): DTGVSQNPRHKITKRGQNVTFRCDPISEHNRLYWYRQTLGQGPEFLTYFQNEAQLEKSRLLSDRFSAERPKGSFSTLEIQRTEQGDSAMYLCASSLPFDSANPPYGTEAFFGQGTRLTVV.

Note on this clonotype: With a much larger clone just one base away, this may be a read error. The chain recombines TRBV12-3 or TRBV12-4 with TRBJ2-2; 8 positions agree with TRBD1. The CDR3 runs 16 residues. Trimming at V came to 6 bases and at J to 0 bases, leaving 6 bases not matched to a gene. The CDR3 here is CASRPGTGPNTGELFF. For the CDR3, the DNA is TGTGCCAGCAGGCCCGGGACAGGCCCGAACACCGGGGAGCTGTTTTTT.

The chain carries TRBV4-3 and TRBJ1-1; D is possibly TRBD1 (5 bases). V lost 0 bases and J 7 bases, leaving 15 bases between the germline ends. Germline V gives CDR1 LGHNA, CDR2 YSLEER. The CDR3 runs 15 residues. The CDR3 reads CASSQDLTGRSEAFF. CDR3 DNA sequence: TGCGCCAGCAGCCAAGACCTTACGGGGCGCAGTGAAGCTTTCTTT.

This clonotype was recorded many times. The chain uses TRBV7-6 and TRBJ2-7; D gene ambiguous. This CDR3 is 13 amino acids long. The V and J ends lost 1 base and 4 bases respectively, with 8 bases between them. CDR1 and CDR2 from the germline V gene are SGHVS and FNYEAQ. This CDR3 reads CASSLGLEYEQYF. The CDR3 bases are TGTGCCAGCAGCTTAGGCCTAGAATACGAGCAGTACTTC.

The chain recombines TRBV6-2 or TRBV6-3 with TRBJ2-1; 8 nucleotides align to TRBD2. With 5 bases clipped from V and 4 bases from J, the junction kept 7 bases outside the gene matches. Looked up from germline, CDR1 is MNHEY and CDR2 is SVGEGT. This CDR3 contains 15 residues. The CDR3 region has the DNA TGTGCCAGCAGTCGCACGGGGGGGGATTACAATGAGCAGTTCTTC. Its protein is CASSRTGGDYNEQFF.